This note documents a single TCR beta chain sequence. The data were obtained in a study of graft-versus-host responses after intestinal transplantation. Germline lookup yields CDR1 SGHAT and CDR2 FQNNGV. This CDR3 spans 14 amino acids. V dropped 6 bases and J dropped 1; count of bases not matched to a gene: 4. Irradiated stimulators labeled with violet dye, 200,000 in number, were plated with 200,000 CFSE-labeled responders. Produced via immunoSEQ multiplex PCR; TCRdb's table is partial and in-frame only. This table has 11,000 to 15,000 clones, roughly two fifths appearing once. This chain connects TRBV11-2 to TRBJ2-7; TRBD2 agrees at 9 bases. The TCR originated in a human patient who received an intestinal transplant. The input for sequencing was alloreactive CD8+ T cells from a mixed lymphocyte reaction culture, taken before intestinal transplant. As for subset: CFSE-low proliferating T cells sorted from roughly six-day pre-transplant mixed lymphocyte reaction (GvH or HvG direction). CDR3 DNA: TGTGCCAGCAGTTGGACTAGCGAGTCCTACGAGCAGTACTTC. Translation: CASSWTSESYEQYF. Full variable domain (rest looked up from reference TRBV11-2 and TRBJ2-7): EAGVAQSPRYKIIEKRQSVAFWCNPISGHATLYWYQQILGQGPKLLIQFQNNGVVDDSQLPKDRFSAERLKGVDSTLKIQPAKLEDSAVYLCASSWTSESYEQYFGPGTRLTVT.